The 26 T cell receptor beta chains reported below all come from one sample, sequenced in a study of blood T cell repertoires in COVID-19. Profiling relied on immunoSEQ multiplex PCR, and the TCRdb table lists in-frame clones only, not all of them. The sample contains 210,000 or so clones, around 80% of which appear only once. Material for sequencing was peripheral blood. The receptors were sampled from a woman of 80 years or more with acute or convalescent COVID-19.

V is TRBV11-2 and J is TRBJ2-1; D is undetermined. This CDR3 spans 11 amino acids. V was shortened by 5 bases and J by 8 bases, with 7 bases between the two germline ends. Germline CDR1 SGHAT, CDR2 FQNNGV. The chain's CDR3 is CASSPNYEQFF. Here the CDR3 DNA reads TGTGCCAGCAGCCCTAATTATGAGCAGTTCTTC.

The V and J genes are TRBV9 and TRBJ2-2, with D perhaps TRBD2 (6 bases). CDR3 size: 14 residues. Looked up from germline, CDR1 is SGDLS and CDR2 is YYNGEE. V lost 0 bases to trimming and J lost 7 bases, with 10 bases between them. CDR3 sequence (DNA): TGTGCCAGCAGCGTAGCGAGCGGGTTCGGGGAGCTGTTTTTT. Amino acids: CASSVASGFGELFF.

The CDR3 reads CASSSSSYEQYF. In nucleotides, the CDR3 is TGTGCCAGCAGTAGTAGCTCCTACGAGCAGTACTTC. V and J are TRBV5-5 and TRBJ2-7, with D unresolved. The CDR3 loop spans 12 amino acids. Trimming pared 5 bases from V and 0 bases from J, leaving 6 bases between. The germline V gene has CDR1 SGHKS and CDR2 YYEKEE (reference sequence).

The chain joins TRBV6-4 to TRBJ2-1; 7 bases agree with TRBD1. Germline values: CDR1 MRHNA, CDR2 SNTAGT. V lost 4 bases to trimming and J lost 8 bases; unmatched junction nucleotides: 14. The CDR3 is 16 residues long. The CDR3 DNA is TGTGCCAGCAGTGCCTTGGGACAGAAGGGTATGGATGAGCAGTTCTTC. Translating it yields CASSALGQKGMDEQFF.

This clone was observed at least ten times. The V and J genes are TRBV30 and TRBJ1-5, with D possibly TRBD1 on 6 matching bases. The CDR3 has 15 residues. Per the germline V gene, CDR1 is GTSNPN and CDR2 is SVGIG (reference sequence). The V end lost 2 bases, the J end lost 3 bases, and 14 bases lay between the germline ends. Here the CDR3 DNA reads TGTGCCTGGAGTTCCGGGACACGGCCCAATCAGCCCCAGCATTTT. It is translated as CAWSSGTRPNQPQHF.

The chain combines TRBV19 with TRBJ2-7, with a tentative D call TRBD1 (7 bases). The CDR3 length is 16 residues. The germline V gene encodes CDR1 LNHDA and CDR2 SQIVND (reference sequence). Trimming stripped 6 bases from V and 5 bases from J, with 23 bases between. The CDR3 DNA sequence: TGTGCCAGTAGCTCTGGAGAGGGGGCGGAGGGCAACGAGCAGTACTTC. It yields the protein CASSSGEGAEGNEQYF.

This chain connects TRBV7-2 to TRBJ2-5; 8 nucleotides agree with TRBD1. Germline V gene data show CDR1 as SGHTA and CDR2 as FQGNSA. The CDR3 runs to 15 residues. After removal of 1 base from V and 5 bases from J, the junction contained 6 bases not matched to a gene. In DNA form, the CDR3 reads TGTGCCAGCAGCTTAGGGTCCAGGGGGCAGGAGACCCAGTACTTC. Its translation: CASSLGSRGQETQYF.

The chain links TRBV28 to TRBJ1-1; maybe TRBD1 (5 bases). The CDR3 totals 14 residues. CDR1 is MDHEN and CDR2 is SYDVKM in the germline V gene. V was clipped by 2 bases and J by 5 bases, with 12 bases between them. In DNA, the CDR3 is TGTGCCAGCAGTTTACCCAGGGTACAAACTGAAGCTTTCTTT. The encoded protein is CASSLPRVQTEAFF.

This chain uses TRBV2 with TRBJ2-7; no reliable D call. The CDR3 runs 12 residues. CDR1 is SNHLY, CDR2 FYNNEI, per germline. Trimming took 3 bases from V and 2 from J, leaving 5 bases between them. Here the CDR3 reads CASSDRPYEQYF. CDR3 coding DNA: TGTGCCAGCAGTGACAGGCCCTACGAGCAGTACTTC.

Turning to this clone: This sample includes further DNA sequences coding for the same CDR3. This sequence joins TRBV18 and TRBJ2-7; possibly TRBD2 for D (6 bases). CDR3 length: 15 residues. Per germline, CDR1 KGHSH and CDR2 LQKENI. With 3 bases removed from V and 0 bases from J, the gap between germline ends came to 12 bases. In nucleotides, the CDR3 is TGTGCCAGCTCACCGGGAGGAGGGACCTCCTACGAGCAGTACTTC. Protein sequence: CASSPGGGTSYEQYF. Variable domain in full (rest from reference TRBV18 and TRBJ2-7): NAGVMQNPRHLVRRRGQEARLRCSPMKGHSHVYWYRQLPEEGLKFMVYLQKENIIDESGMPKERFSAEFPKEGPSILRIQQVVRGDSAAYFCASSPGGGTSYEQYFGPGTRLTVT.

V gene TRBV12-3 or TRBV12-4 combines with J gene TRBJ2-5; the match to TRBD2 covers 7 bases. The CDR3 runs 13 residues. The trim removed 3 bases at V and 5 bases at J, leaving 3 bases unmatched. The CDR3 protein is CASSFAGAETQYF. CDR3 nucleotides: TGTGCCAGCAGTTTTGCGGGAGCTGAGACCCAGTACTTC.

The rearrangement uses TRBV5-1 and TRBJ2-1, with 15 positions matching TRBD2. Losses at the gene ends were 7 bases for V and 8 bases for J; bases not matched to a gene: 7. Germline CDR1 reads SGHRS; CDR2 reads YFSETQ. The CDR3 is made up of 15 amino acids. CDR3 amino acids: CASAGRTSGRDEQFF. CDR3 nucleotide sequence: TGCGCCAGCGCCGGCCGGACTAGCGGGAGGGATGAGCAGTTCTTC. The entire variable domain, with the rest obtained from reference TRBV5-1 and TRBJ2-1, is as follows: KAGVTQTPRYLIKTRGQQVTLSCSPISGHRSVSWYQQTPGQGLQFLFEYFSETQRNKGNFPGRFSGRQFSNSRSEMNVSTLELGDSALYLCASAGRTSGRDEQFFGPGTRLTVL.

This clone was detected only a few times. The CDR3 spells CASSEAGRGSYGYTF. The CDR3 DNA follows: TGTGCCAGCAGTGAAGCTGGAAGGGGAAGCTATGGCTACACCTTC. The V and J genes are TRBV6-1 and TRBJ1-2; weak D call: TRBD1 (5 bases). Germline loops: CDR1 MNHNS, CDR2 SASEGT. CDR3 length: 15 amino acids. V lost 0 bases and J 4 bases, leaving 12 bases between the germline ends.

This chain joins TRBV3-1 (or the pseudogene TRBV3-2) and TRBJ1-3; 8 bases align to TRBD1. Trimming removed 6 bases from V and 2 bases from J; junction bases left unmatched: 3. The CDR3 has 14 residues. Germline CDR1 reads LGHDT; CDR2 reads YNNKEL (reference sequence). The CDR3 region is CASSQTGAGNTIYF. Here the CDR3 DNA reads TGTGCCAGCAGTCAGACAGGGGCTGGAAACACCATATATTTT.

The V call is TRBV27, the J call TRBJ2-1; D gene ambiguous. V was pared by 7 bases and J by 8 bases, with 15 bases between. Germline loops: CDR1 MNHEY, CDR2 SMNVEV (reference sequence). This CDR3 spans 13 amino acids. The CDR3 sequence: CASTDSTYHEQFF. DNA of the CDR3: TGTGCCAGCACCGATAGTACGTACCATGAGCAGTTCTTC.

The V and J genes are TRBV5-1 and TRBJ2-3; TRBD2 might be the D (5 bases). Germline assignment: CDR1 SGHRS and CDR2 YFSETQ. This CDR3 contains 15 residues. V gave up 0 bases and J gave up 0 bases, with 8 bases separating them. CDR3 region: CASSLDGLSTDTQYF. Written as DNA, the CDR3 is TGCGCCAGCAGCTTGGATGGACTCAGCACAGATACGCAGTATTTT.

The rearrangement links TRBV4-3 to TRBJ1-2; 8 nucleotides match TRBD1. V gave up 1 base and J gave up 8 bases; unmatched junction bases: 15. The CDR3 spans 17 residues. Germline V lookup: CDR1 LGHNA, CDR2 YSLEER. The CDR3 loop reads CASSQGTGIPLRGGYTF. CDR3 nucleotide sequence: TGCGCCAGCAGCCAAGGGACAGGGATCCCATTAAGGGGAGGCTACACCTTC.

The rearrangement joins TRBV5-6 to TRBJ2-7; 9 positions match TRBD1. Germline trimming cut 0 bases from V and 0 bases from J; bases unmatched to any gene: 1. The CDR3 runs 15 residues. Germline CDR1 reads SGHDT; CDR2 reads YYEEEE. The CDR3 sequence: CASSLVGQGSYEQYF. The CDR3, as DNA: TGTGCCAGCAGCTTGGTGGGACAGGGCTCCTACGAGCAGTACTTC.

V is TRBV20-1 and J is TRBJ2-3, with 11 bases lining up with TRBD2. V shed 3 bases and J 6 bases; nucleotides not matched to a gene: 11. The CDR3 runs 16 residues. CDR1 is DFQATT, CDR2 SNEGSKA, per germline (reference sequence). The CDR3, as DNA: TGCAGTGCTAGTCCGACTAGCGGGGAACATGGCGATACGCAGTATTTT. Translating gives CSASPTSGEHGDTQYF.

The gene calls are TRBV9 and TRBJ2-7, with 9 bases identical to TRBD1. The CDR3 loop spans 15 amino acids. V shed 0 bases, J shed 5 bases, and the junction held 6 bases outside the gene matches. The germline gives CDR1 SGDLS, CDR2 YYNGEE. The CDR3 spells CASSVGGTGSHEQYF. CDR3 nucleotides: TGTGCCAGCAGCGTAGGAGGGACAGGGTCCCACGAGCAGTACTTC.

V is TRBV11-2 and J is TRBJ2-1; tentative D call: TRBD1 (6 bases). CDR1 and CDR2 (germline): SGHAT, FQNNGV. Trimming left V 1 base short and J 6 bases short, with 19 bases between. The CDR3 runs 17 residues. The CDR3 region is CASSLGLGTSLRNEQFF. The DNA of the CDR3 is TGTGCCAGCAGCTTAGGGTTGGGGACATCTCTCCGCAATGAGCAGTTCTTC.

The V call is TRBV5-1, the J call TRBJ1-1; D might be TRBD1 (6 bases). Germline V gene data show CDR1 as SGHRS and CDR2 as YFSETQ. The CDR3 contains 15 residues. Trimming removed 2 bases from V and 1 base from J, with 12 bases in between. In DNA form, the CDR3 reads TGCGCCAGCAGCTTCCAGGGGCGAAGGAACACTGAAGCTTTCTTT. Translating it yields CASSFQGRRNTEAFF.

The rearrangement joins TRBV14 to TRBJ1-2, with D unresolved. CDR3 size: 12 residues. V dropped 2 bases and J dropped 4 bases, with 5 bases sitting between them. The germline CDR1 and CDR2 sequences are SGHDN and FVKESK. The CDR3 spells CASSQFSYGYTF. The CDR3 DNA reads TGTGCCAGCAGCCAATTCAGCTATGGCTACACCTTC. Full variable domain (missing parts from reference TRBV14 and TRBJ1-2): EAGVTQFPSHSVIEKGQTVTLRCDPISGHDNLYWYRRVMGKEIKFLLHFVKESKQDESGMPNNRFLAERTGGTYSTLKVQPAELEDSGVYFCASSQFSYGYTFGSGTRLTVV.

The J gene is TRBJ1-1, the V gene TRBV5-4; possible D gene TRBD1, 6 bases. The CDR3 extends over 15 amino acids. V dropped 6 bases and J dropped 1 base, with 16 bases sitting between them. The germline V gene has CDR1 SGHNT and CDR2 YYREEE (reference sequence). In DNA, the CDR3 is TGTGCCAGCACCCCATTTGTGGACAGGAACACTGAAGCTTTCTTT. It is translated as CASTPFVDRNTEAFF.

The chain has TRBV9 and TRBJ2-3; possible D gene TRBD1, 6 bases. Trimming removed 4 bases at V and 5 bases at J, with 14 bases between. Germline-derived CDR1 and CDR2 are SGDLS and YYNGEE. This CDR3 spans 14 amino acids. This chain's CDR3 is CASSFRQAEDTQYF. CDR3 DNA: TGTGCCAGCAGCTTCCGACAGGCTGAAGATACGCAGTATTTT. Based on the CDR3 plus reference TRBV9 and TRBJ2-3, the full variable domain is DSGVTQTPKHLITATGQRVTLRCSPRSGDLSVYWYQQSLDQGLQFLIQYYNGEERAKGNILERFSAQQFPDLHSELNLSSLELGDSALYFCASSFRQAEDTQYFGPGTRLTVL.

This clone was detected only a few times. The genes are TRBV28 and TRBJ1-4, with TRBD1 matching 9 bases. Germline CDR1 reads MDHEN; CDR2 reads SYDVKM. The CDR3 runs to 14 residues. The trim removed 7 bases at V and 8 bases at J, leaving 8 bases unmatched. The CDR3 reads CASNVDRGGEKLFF. CDR3 sequence (DNA): TGTGCCAGCAACGTGGACAGGGGCGGGGAAAAACTGTTTTTT.